Listed below are T cell receptor beta chains from one sample, sequenced in a study of blood T cell repertoires in COVID-19. Clones were read by immunoSEQ multiplex PCR, and TCRdb kept only the in-frame ones, dropping some. The table lists about 120,000 clones, roughly 86% of them singletons. The sequencing input was peripheral blood. The receptors originated from a man aged 35-49 years with acute or convalescent COVID-19. Both conserved end residues are part of each CDR3. The D gene is left open where the match is weak. Size values are once, few and many counts, or a class for expanded clones, and some rows have none.

D gene	J gene	V gene	clone size	CDR3 DNA	CDR3 protein
TRBD2	TRBJ2-2	TRBV7-7	-	TGTGCTAGCAGCTCGGGGCTAGCGGGGGCCACCGGGGAGCTGTTTTTT	CASSSGLAGATGELFF
-	TRBJ2-7	TRBV3-1/TRBV3-2	-	TGTGCCAGCAGCCAAACTATACGAGCGGACTACGAGCAGTACTTC	CASSQTIRADYEQYF
-	TRBJ1-4	TRBV20-1	-	TGCAGTGCTAGTGGGGGAGCAACTAATGAAAAACTGTTTTTT	CSASGGATNEKLFF
-	TRBJ1-1	TRBV6-5	-	TGTGCCAGCAGTTACTCGGGTCTTAGGGGAAACACTGAAGCTTTCTTT	CASSYSGLRGNTEAFF
TRBD1	TRBJ1-2	TRBV7-7	-	TGTGCTAGCAGCCCCCGGACAGGGGTTCGGTATGGCTACACCTTC	CASSPRTGVRYGYTF
TRBD2	TRBJ2-1	TRBV4-2	-	TGTGCCAGCAGTCCCAGGACTAGCGGGGCAGACAATGAGCAGTTCTTC	CASSPRTSGADNEQFF
-	TRBJ2-7	TRBV11-2	-	TGTGCCAGCAGCTTATATTCCCTAGGATGGGAGCAGTACTTC	CASSLYSLGWEQYF
-	TRBJ1-1	TRBV3-1/TRBV3-2	-	TGTGCCAGCAGCCAAGGCTATAGCGGGGGCACTGAAGCTTTCTTT	CASSQGYSGGTEAFF
-	TRBJ1-2	TRBV6-5	-	TGTGCCAGCAGGATAGACAGTACCTATGGCTACACCTTC	CASRIDSTYGYTF
TRBD1	TRBJ1-2	TRBV4-3	-	TGCGCCAGCAGCCATCTAGAACGGAACAGGGGGTTCCATGGCTACACCTTC	CASSHLERNRGFHGYTF
TRBD1	TRBJ2-2	TRBV4-3	-	TGCGCCAGCAGCCTTGGACAGGACCTCACCGGGGAGCTGTTTTTT	CASSLGQDLTGELFF
TRBD1	TRBJ1-2	TRBV7-2	-	TGTGCCAGCAGCATCTTGACAGGGGTTTTTGACTATGGCTACACCTTC	CASSILTGVFDYGYTF
TRBD1	TRBJ2-7	TRBV18	-	TGTGCCAGCTCACCACCGACAGGGCCCTACGAGCAGTACTTC	CASSPPTGPYEQYF
-	TRBJ2-2	TRBV6-5	-	TGTGCCAGCAGTTACTCGAAGCGGGTTTGGGAGCTGTTTTTT	CASSYSKRVWELFF
-	TRBJ1-1	TRBV12-5	-	TGTGCTAGTCTGTACAGCGGGAACACTGAAGCTTTCTTT	CASLYSGNTEAFF
-	TRBJ2-3	TRBV5-1	once	TGCGCCAGCAGCCCTTCGGAGGGGGATACGCAGTATTTT	CASSPSEGDTQYF